Shown below are 3 T cell receptor beta chains from a single sample sequenced in a study of blood T cell repertoires in COVID-19. Data came from immunoSEQ multiplex PCR; TCRdb stores just in-frame clones and leaves some out. Among around 75,000 clones listed, roughly 90% were seen once. Source material: peripheral blood. The receptors originated from a human donor in a cohort sampled during active COVID-19.

This CDR3 reads CASSLGGKTDTQYF. CDR3 DNA sequence: TGCGCCAGCAGCTTGGGCGGGAAGACAGATACGCAGTATTTT. The V and J genes are TRBV5-1 and TRBJ2-3; D is perhaps TRBD2 (6 bases). The CDR3 extends over 14 amino acids. Germline loops: CDR1 SGHRS, CDR2 YFSETQ. With 0 bases removed from V and 3 bases from J, the gap between germline ends came to 8 bases.

This clone was detected only once. CDR3 sequence: CSVEDRVRRQETQYF. CDR3 coding DNA: TGCAGCGTTGAAGATCGGGTGAGGAGACAAGAGACCCAGTACTTC. V gene TRBV29-1 combines with J gene TRBJ2-5, with D hard to call. V was shortened by 0 bases and J by 2 bases, with 13 bases between the two germline ends. Germline loops: CDR1 SQVTM, CDR2 ANQGSEA. The CDR3 has 15 amino acids.

CDR3 amino acids: CASSLYDRGNQPQHF. For the CDR3, the DNA is TGTGCCAGCAGTTTGTACGACAGGGGCAATCAGCCCCAGCATTTT. The chain links TRBV28 to TRBJ1-5; TRBD1 aligns across 7 bases. The junction had 4 bases not matched to a gene; V was cut back by 3 bases and J by 2 bases. CDR3 length: 15 residues. Germline CDR1 is MDHEN and CDR2 is SYDVKM. The entire variable domain, with the rest obtained from reference TRBV28 and TRBJ1-5, is as follows: DVKVTQSSRYLVKRTGEKVFLECVQDMDHENMFWYRQDPGLGLRLIYFSYDVKMKEKGDIPEGYSVSREKKERFSLILESASTNQTSMYLCASSLYDRGNQPQHFGDGTRLSIL.